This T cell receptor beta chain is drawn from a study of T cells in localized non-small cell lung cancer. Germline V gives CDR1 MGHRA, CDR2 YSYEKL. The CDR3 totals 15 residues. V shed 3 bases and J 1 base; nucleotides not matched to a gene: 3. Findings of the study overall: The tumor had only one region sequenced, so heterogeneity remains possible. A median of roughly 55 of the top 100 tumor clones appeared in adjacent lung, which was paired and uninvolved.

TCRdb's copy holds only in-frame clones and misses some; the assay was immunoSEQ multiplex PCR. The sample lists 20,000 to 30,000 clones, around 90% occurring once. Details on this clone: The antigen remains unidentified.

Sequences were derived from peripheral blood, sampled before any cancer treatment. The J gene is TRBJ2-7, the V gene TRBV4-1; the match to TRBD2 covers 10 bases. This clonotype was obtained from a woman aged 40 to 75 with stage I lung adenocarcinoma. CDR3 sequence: CASSHRTSGSYEQYF. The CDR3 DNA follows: TGCGCCAGCAGCCACCGGACTAGCGGTTCCTACGAGCAGTACTTC.